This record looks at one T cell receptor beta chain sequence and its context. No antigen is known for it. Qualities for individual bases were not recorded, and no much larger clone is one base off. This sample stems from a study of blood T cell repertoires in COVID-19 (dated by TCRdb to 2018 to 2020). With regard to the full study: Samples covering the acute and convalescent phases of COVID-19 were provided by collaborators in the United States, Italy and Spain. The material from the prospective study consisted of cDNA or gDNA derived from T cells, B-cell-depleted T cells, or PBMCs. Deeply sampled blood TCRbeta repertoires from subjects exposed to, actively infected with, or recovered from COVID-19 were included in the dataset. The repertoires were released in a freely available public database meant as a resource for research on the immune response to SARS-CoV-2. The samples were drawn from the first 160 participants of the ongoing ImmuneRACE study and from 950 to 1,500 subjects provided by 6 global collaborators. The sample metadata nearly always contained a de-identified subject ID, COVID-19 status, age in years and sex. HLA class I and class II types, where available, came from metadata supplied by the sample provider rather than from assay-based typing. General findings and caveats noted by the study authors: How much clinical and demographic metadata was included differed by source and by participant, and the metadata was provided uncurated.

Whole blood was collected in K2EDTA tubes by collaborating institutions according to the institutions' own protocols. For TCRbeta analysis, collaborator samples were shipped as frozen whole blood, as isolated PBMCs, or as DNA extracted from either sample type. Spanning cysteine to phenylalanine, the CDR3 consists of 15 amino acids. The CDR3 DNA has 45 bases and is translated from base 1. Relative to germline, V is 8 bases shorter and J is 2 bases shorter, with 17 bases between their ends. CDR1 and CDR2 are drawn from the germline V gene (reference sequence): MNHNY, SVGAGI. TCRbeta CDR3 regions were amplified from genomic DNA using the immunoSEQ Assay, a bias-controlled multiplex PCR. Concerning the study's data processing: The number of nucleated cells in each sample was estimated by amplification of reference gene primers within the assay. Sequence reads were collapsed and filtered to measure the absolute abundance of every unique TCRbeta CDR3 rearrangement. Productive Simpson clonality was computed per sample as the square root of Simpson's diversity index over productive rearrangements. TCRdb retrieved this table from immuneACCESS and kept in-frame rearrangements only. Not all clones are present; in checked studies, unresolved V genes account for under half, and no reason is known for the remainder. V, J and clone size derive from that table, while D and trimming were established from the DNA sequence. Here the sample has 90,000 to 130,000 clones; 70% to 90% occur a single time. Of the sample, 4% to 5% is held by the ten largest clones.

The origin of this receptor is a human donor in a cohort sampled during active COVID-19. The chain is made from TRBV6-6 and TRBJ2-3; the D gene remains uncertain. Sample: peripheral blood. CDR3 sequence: CASLRESPPTDTQYF. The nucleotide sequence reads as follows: TGTGCCAGCTTACGAGAAAGTCCTCCCACAGATACGCAGTATTTT.